This T cell receptor beta chain was captured in a study of molecular identifiers for immune sequencing clone quantification. This clonotype was picked up many times. Antigen unknown. Libraries for naive CD8 T cells, which were made from approximately 22,000 to 940,000 sorted cells, drew on 10%, 30% or 50% of the RNA. TCRdb processed the PCR reads anew with MiXCR; each CDR3 protein has one entry. Of 490,000 or so distinct CDR3 sequences in the sample, about 22% were seen once. Findings and limits, study-wide: Whereas naive cells kept under 1% of molecules in clones above 20 RNA copies, such clones held over 98% in effectors.

Sequencing was done on a sample of naive CD8+ T cells from blood, with Jurkat cell RNA spiked in. Subset reported: FACS-sorted CD8+CD4-CCR7+CD45RA+ naive T cells. The sequence came from a human donor in good health. Some libraries in this study had Jurkat cell RNA spiked in.

The CDR3 sequence: CASSSVDDSNQPQHF. CDR3 in DNA: TGTGCCAGCAGCTCCGTGGACGATAGCAATCAGCCCCAGCATTTT. This rearrangement joins TRBV5-5 to TRBJ1-5, with D unclear. The CDR3 has 15 residues. Looked up from germline, CDR1 is SGHKS and CDR2 is YYEKEE (reference sequence). V was trimmed by 3 bases and J by 0 bases, leaving 10 bases between them.